A single sample is the source of the 18 T cell receptor beta chains below, sequenced in a study of PD-1 blockade in classical Hodgkin lymphoma. Profiling relied on immunoSEQ multiplex PCR, and the TCRdb table lists in-frame clones only, not all of them. The table includes about 39,000 clones, about three quarters detected once. Noted time point: cycle 4 day 1 (C4D1), after five to seven weeks of nivolumab. Every patient had relapsed following autologous stem cell transplantation, and cohorts differed in brentuximab vedotin exposure. The sample consisted of peripheral blood mononuclear cells (PBMCs), taken before the fourth cycle of nivolumab. The receptors come from a human donor with classical Hodgkin lymphoma.

Written as DNA, the CDR3 is TGTGCCAGCAGGGGATCAGGCTTGGTTTCGGGTTACGAGCAGTACTTC. It codes for CASRGSGLVSGYEQYF. The gene calls are TRBV6-6 and TRBJ2-7; D not certain. Germline loops: CDR1 MNHNY, CDR2 SVGAGI (reference sequence). There are 16 residues in the CDR3. The ends were cut back, 6 bases at V and 4 bases at J, with 22 bases in the middle.

V and J are TRBV6-5 and TRBJ2-7, with a weak D call TRBD2 (7 bases). Looked up from germline, CDR1 is MNHEY and CDR2 is SVGAGI. Trimming took off 0 bases at V and 5 bases at J, with 17 bases between the two ends. This CDR3 region has 16 residues. The CDR3 DNA reads as TGTGCCAGCAGTTACTCGTTGTTGGGGGGGCAAGACGAGCAGTACTTC. Protein product: CASSYSLLGGQDEQYF.

The chain is built from TRBV14 and TRBJ2-4; 13 bases are shared with TRBD2. V lost 2 bases, J lost 0 bases, and 10 bases stayed unmatched. The CDR3 length is 20 residues. Germline V gene data show CDR1 as SGHDN and CDR2 as FVKESK. CDR3 region: CASSQRIGLAGALAKNIQYF. CDR3 DNA: TGTGCCAGCAGCCAACGAATTGGACTAGCGGGGGCGCTAGCCAAAAACATTCAGTACTTC.

CDR3 protein: CASSQGGLALEQFF. CDR3 nucleotide sequence: TGTGCCAGCAGCCAAGGGGGACTAGCGTTAGAGCAGTTCTTC. The chain joins TRBV4-2 to TRBJ2-1; the match to TRBD2 covers 10 bases. The CDR3 has 14 residues. V lost 1 base and J lost 10; bases outside the gene matches: 4. The germline gives CDR1 LGHNA, CDR2 YNFKEQ.

DNA for the CDR3: TGTGCCAGCAGTTACGGCCAGGTTGAATTTTACGAGCAGTACTTC. It is translated as CASSYGQVEFYEQYF. This chain connects TRBV6-5 to TRBJ2-7; D ambiguous. This CDR3 region has 15 residues. From germline, CDR1 is MNHEY and CDR2 SVGAGI. With 2 bases removed from V and 4 bases from J, the gap between germline ends came to 15 bases.

The genes are TRBV4-1 and TRBJ1-5; D remains unclear. The CDR3 runs 18 residues. From germline, CDR1 is MGHRA and CDR2 YSYEKL. Trimming shortened V by 4 bases and J by 0 bases, and 19 bases separated the two germline ends. CDR3 amino acids: CASSRVLRLGFSNQPQHF. The CDR3 region has the DNA TGCGCCAGCAGCCGAGTACTAAGATTAGGTTTTAGCAATCAGCCCCAGCATTTT.

CDR3 residues: CASSLDLAGGPDTQYF. Written as DNA, the CDR3 is TGCGCCAGCAGCTTGGACCTAGCGGGGGGGCCAGATACGCAGTATTTT. The V call is TRBV5-1, the J call TRBJ2-3; 12 bases are a match to TRBD2. The CDR3 has 16 residues. J lost 4 bases, V lost 0 bases, and 3 bases had no gene match. Germline values: CDR1 SGHRS, CDR2 YFSETQ.

The chain uses TRBV7-9 and TRBJ1-4; D is unresolved. V lost 2 bases to trimming and J lost 7 bases, with 8 bases between them. Germline-derived CDR1 and CDR2 are SEHNR and FQNEAQ (reference sequence). The CDR3 covers 13 residues. CDR3 coding DNA: TGTGCCAGCAGCTTAAGAAGGAGTGAAAAACTGTTTTTT. Protein product: CASSLRRSEKLFF.

The chain combines TRBV2 with TRBJ2-3; D may be TRBD1 (5 bases). Germline-derived CDR1 and CDR2 are SNHLY and FYNNEI. V lost 2 bases, J lost 4 bases, and 10 bases lay in between. This CDR3 has 14 residues. CDR3 nucleotide sequence: TGTGCCAGCAGTGAAATGACAGCCTCAGATACGCAGTATTTT. Residues: CASSEMTASDTQYF.

This clone came up a few times. V is TRBV7-9 and J is TRBJ1-2, with 11 bases lining up with TRBD1. This CDR3 has 17 residues. Germline V lookup: CDR1 SEHNR, CDR2 FQNEAQ (reference sequence). Trimming at V came to 5 bases and at J to 6 bases, leaving 14 bases not matched to a gene. The CDR3 loop is CASSPRGQGVERNGYTF. CDR3 DNA: TGTGCCAGCAGCCCCCGGGGACAGGGGGTTGAGAGGAATGGCTACACCTTC.

This clone showed up just a few times. The chain combines TRBV5-6 with TRBJ2-1, with D maybe TRBD1 (5 bases). Germline CDR1 is SGHDT and CDR2 is YYEEEE. The V end was cut by 4 bases, the J end by 6 bases, with 20 bases between. There are 16 residues in the CDR3. Written as DNA, the CDR3 is TGTGCCAGCAGCCGTATTGGGGTACAGGACCGCAATGAGCAGTTCTTC. This encodes CASSRIGVQDRNEQFF.

The chain recombines TRBV28 with TRBJ2-7; D tentatively fits TRBD1 or TRBD2 (5 bases each). The V and J ends lost 6 bases and 2 bases respectively, with 14 bases between them. CDR3 length: 14 amino acids. Germline-derived CDR1 and CDR2 are MDHEN and SYDVKM. The CDR3, as DNA: TGTGCCAGCAGCCCACGTCCGGGGCCCTACGAGCAGTACTTC. This encodes CASSPRPGPYEQYF. Full variable domain (missing parts from reference TRBV28 and TRBJ2-7): DVKVTQSSRYLVKRTGEKVFLECVQDMDHENMFWYRQDPGLGLRLIYFSYDVKMKEKGDIPEGYSVSREKKERFSLILESASTNQTSMYLCASSPRPGPYEQYFGPGTRLTVT.

The chain joins TRBV4-3 to TRBJ1-2, with a weak D call TRBD1 (6 bases). The CDR3 spans 16 residues. Trimming stripped 1 base from V and 2 bases from J, with 14 bases between. The germline V gene encodes CDR1 LGHNA and CDR2 YSLEER. The CDR3 loop is CASSQGWGGANYGYTF. The CDR3 coding sequence is TGCGCCAGCAGCCAAGGCTGGGGGGGCGCGAACTATGGCTACACCTTC.

The chain uses TRBV9 and TRBJ1-6, with TRBD1 identical over 9 bases. The CDR3 runs 15 residues. J lost 7 bases, V lost 5 bases, and 7 bases had no gene match. Germline values: CDR1 SGDLS, CDR2 YYNGEE. DNA for the CDR3: TGTGCCAGCAGTGTACAACAGGGGGCGAATTCACCCCTCCACTTT. It translates to CASSVQQGANSPLHF.

The V call is TRBV29-1, the J call TRBJ2-1, with TRBD2 matching 9 bases. V gave up 6 bases and J gave up 15 bases; unmatched junction bases: 6. The germline gives CDR1 SQVTM, CDR2 ANQGSEA. This CDR3 is 10 amino acids long. The CDR3 spells CSVVAGEGFF. As DNA, the CDR3 is TGCAGCGTCGTAGCGGGGGAAGGGTTCTTC.

The chain couples TRBV4-1 to TRBJ1-2, with D possibly being TRBD1 (5 bases). V gave up 1 base and J gave up 2 bases, with 23 bases separating them. Germline values: CDR1 MGHRA, CDR2 YSYEKL. The CDR3 is made up of 19 amino acids. CDR3 in amino acids: CASSQGLDLPGLLNYGYTF. The DNA for the CDR3 is TGCGCCAGCAGCCAAGGTTTGGACCTACCGGGACTCCTCAACTATGGCTACACCTTC.

CDR3 in amino acids: CASNSGLVGTVEQYF. The CDR3 DNA follows: TGTGCCAGCAACTCGGGACTAGTGGGTACAGTCGAGCAGTACTTC. The gene calls are TRBV28 and TRBJ2-7, with 8 bases identical to TRBD2. V lost 7 bases to trimming and J lost 6 bases; unmatched junction nucleotides: 14. CDR3 length: 15 amino acids. Looked up from germline, CDR1 is MDHEN and CDR2 is SYDVKM.

This clone has only a few counts. This rearrangement joins TRBV2 to TRBJ2-6; TRBD1 agrees at 9 bases. This CDR3 is built from 19 residues. Germline CDR1 is SNHLY and CDR2 is FYNNEI. V lost 5 bases and J lost 0; bases outside the gene matches: 11. The DNA of the CDR3 is TGTGCCAGCAGTATGGGCGGGACAGGGCTTTCCTCTGGGGCCAACGTCCTGACTTTC. Amino acid sequence: CASSMGGTGLSSGANVLTF.